A selection of T cell receptor beta chains follows, all from one sample in a study of blood T cell repertoires in COVID-19. The protocol was immunoSEQ multiplex PCR, while the TCRdb copy is restricted to in-frame clones and leaves out a portion. Of some 190,000 clones in the sample, approximately 85% were seen once. The sample was peripheral blood. These receptors all stem from a man older than 75 with COVID-19, enrolled during active disease. The CDR3 runs from the conserved cysteine through the conserved F or W. A D gene is named only where the DNA matches it firmly.

>TRBV10-2|NA|TRBJ1-1
CASSLGGDIPEAFF
>TRBV6-5|NA|TRBJ2-7
CASSYSGRNPGGEQYF
>TRBV5-5|NA|TRBJ1-1
CASSPPWQVTEAFF
>TRBV4-3|NA|TRBJ2-1
CASSQDLIVNEQFF
>TRBV12-5|NA|TRBJ1-1
CASGLKAGGSEAFF
>TRBV9|TRBD1|TRBJ1-2
CASSVGTGGNYGYTF
>TRBV6-2/TRBV6-3|TRBD1|TRBJ1-1
CASSRDRANTEAFF
>TRBV28|NA|TRBJ1-5
CASSLRVSRVQQPQHF
>TRBV4-1|TRBD1|TRBJ1-4
CASSQASRGLPNEKLFF
>TRBV12-5|TRBD1|TRBJ1-4
CASAETGVNEKLFF
>TRBV5-1|NA|TRBJ2-1
CASSPNYNEQFF
>TRBV29-1|TRBD1|TRBJ2-7
CSVGSGQGAYEQYF
>TRBV4-2|TRBD2|TRBJ2-2
CASSQVAGSAGELFF
>TRBV24-1|NA|TRBJ1-5
CATSDGTGIQPQHF
>TRBV4-1|TRBD2|TRBJ2-5
CASSPTSGGTYQETQYF
>TRBV24-1|NA|TRBJ2-1
CATSDFPRNNEQFF
>TRBV19|NA|TRBJ1-5
CASSPQGQVGSNQPQHF
>TRBV5-1|TRBD1|TRBJ2-3
CASSTGQGGTDTQYF
>TRBV6-2/TRBV6-3|TRBD2|TRBJ2-7
CASSEPWDYTYEQYF
>TRBV7-6|TRBD2|TRBJ2-1
CASSSRRGGSYNEQFF
>TRBV6-1|NA|TRBJ1-4
CASSAGTMEEKLFF
>TRBV11-2|TRBD2|NA
CASSLEERGTQYF